Below, 8 T cell receptor beta chains from the same sample are listed, as sequenced in a study of T cells after yellow fever vaccination (dated by TCRdb to 2018 to 2020). Library preparation used 5' RACE. Reads for this sample came from an Illumina NovaSeq 6000. TCRdb applied fastp at Q25 and MiXCR to the public reads, then kept only in-frame beta chains. Rows are combined by CDR3 protein, so each entry shows the most common genes and DNA. In this sample the table shows more than 300,000 distinct CDR3 sequences, around 11% of which occur a single time. Approximately 3.3% of the sample rests with the top ten. The sample's treatment or condition label is to be understood as: live attenuated yellow fever vaccine strain. The sequenced sample was CD4+ T cells sorted from PBMCs, obtained 45 days after the yellow fever booster vaccination. The receptors originated from a man aged 18 to 29 who received the YFV17D yellow fever vaccine.

The rearrangement uses TRBV19 and TRBJ1-5, with D hard to call. Trimming shortened V by 7 bases and J by 0 bases, and 13 bases separated the two germline ends. The CDR3 extends over 15 amino acids. The germline gives CDR1 LNHDA, CDR2 SQIVND (reference sequence). The CDR3 loop is CASTRHKASNQPQHF. The CDR3 bases are TGTGCCAGTACCCGACACAAAGCTAGCAATCAGCCCCAGCATTTT.

There are a few counts of this clonotype. J is TRBJ2-3 and V is TRBV7-9; 8 bases align to TRBD2. This CDR3 spans 16 amino acids. The V and J ends lost 4 bases and 2 bases, in that order; junction bases with no gene match: 8. The V gene's germline CDR1 is SEHNR and CDR2 FQNEAQ (reference sequence). CDR3 sequence: CASSWGAGAITDTQYF. The CDR3 DNA reads TGTGCCAGCAGCTGGGGAGCGGGGGCGATCACAGATACGCAGTATTTT. The full variable domain, in which reference TRBV7-9 and TRBJ2-3 provide the parts outside the CDR3, is DTGVSQNPRHKITKRGQNVTFRCDPISEHNRLYWYRQTLGQGPEFLTYFQNEAQLEKSRLLSDRFSAERPKGSFSTLEIQRTEQGDSAMYLCASSWGAGAITDTQYFGPGTRLTVL.

The chain joins TRBV30 to TRBJ2-3, with D uncertain. The CDR3 is 11 amino acids. Germline CDR1 reads GTSNPN; CDR2 reads SVGIG (reference sequence). Trimming took off 0 bases at V and 11 bases at J, with 9 bases between the two ends. CDR3 nucleotides: TGTGCCTGGAGTGTACTCGGAATGCAGTATTTT. This codes for CAWSVLGMQYF.

This clonotype occurred many times. The rearrangement joins TRBV5-6 to TRBJ2-7, with 10 bases identical to TRBD2. V was clipped by 2 bases and J by 4 bases; unmatched bases: 6. Germline loops: CDR1 SGHDT, CDR2 YYEEEE. The CDR3 is 15 amino acids. The CDR3 here is CASSLPGLATYEQYF. The CDR3 DNA sequence: TGTGCCAGCAGCTTACCGGGACTAGCGACTTACGAGCAGTACTTC. Complete variable domain (other parts from reference TRBV5-6 and TRBJ2-7): DAGVTQSPTHLIKTRGQQVTLRCSPKSGHDTVSWYQQALGQGPQFIFQYYEEEERQRGNFPDRFSGHQFPNYSSELNVNALLLGDSALYLCASSLPGLATYEQYFGPGTRLTVT.

This rearrangement joins TRBV18 to TRBJ2-1; 13 bases are a match to TRBD2. The V segment lost 6 bases and the J segment 7 bases; nucleotides outside the gene matches: 6. Germline CDR1 reads KGHSH; CDR2 reads LQKENI. This CDR3 spans 15 amino acids. The CDR3 DNA follows: TGTGCCAGCTCCCTGGGACTAGCGGGATGGAATGAGCAGTTCTTC. Amino acid sequence: CASSLGLAGWNEQFF.

This clonotype was observed a few times. This chain uses TRBV5-6 with TRBJ2-7, with D possibly being TRBD1 (6 bases). The CDR3 length is 13 residues. Per germline, CDR1 SGHDT and CDR2 YYEEEE. V lost 2 bases and J lost 4, with 10 bases in between. The CDR3 sequence is CASSFLDRYEQYF. The CDR3 DNA reads as TGTGCCAGCAGCTTCCTCGACAGGTACGAGCAGTACTTC.

This clonotype was recorded a few times. The rearrangement joins TRBV27 to TRBJ1-2; 11 bases map to TRBD1. CDR3 length: 16 amino acids. Trimming at V came to 5 bases and at J to 3 bases, leaving 8 bases not matched to a gene. In germline, CDR1 is MNHEY, CDR2 SMNVEV (reference sequence). CDR3 sequence (DNA): TGTGCCAGCAGTCGGACAGGGGGCAATCTCGACTATGGCTACACCTTC. Translated: CASSRTGGNLDYGYTF.

This clonotype was counted a few times. V gene TRBV12-3 or TRBV12-4 combines with J gene TRBJ1-1; a possible D gene is TRBD1 (5 bases). The V end was cut by 5 bases, the J end by 2 bases, with 15 bases between. This CDR3 is 15 amino acids long. CDR3 sequence (DNA): TGTGCCAGCAGTCCCGGGACCCTCATTAACACTGAAGCTTTCTTT. Its translation: CASSPGTLINTEAFF.